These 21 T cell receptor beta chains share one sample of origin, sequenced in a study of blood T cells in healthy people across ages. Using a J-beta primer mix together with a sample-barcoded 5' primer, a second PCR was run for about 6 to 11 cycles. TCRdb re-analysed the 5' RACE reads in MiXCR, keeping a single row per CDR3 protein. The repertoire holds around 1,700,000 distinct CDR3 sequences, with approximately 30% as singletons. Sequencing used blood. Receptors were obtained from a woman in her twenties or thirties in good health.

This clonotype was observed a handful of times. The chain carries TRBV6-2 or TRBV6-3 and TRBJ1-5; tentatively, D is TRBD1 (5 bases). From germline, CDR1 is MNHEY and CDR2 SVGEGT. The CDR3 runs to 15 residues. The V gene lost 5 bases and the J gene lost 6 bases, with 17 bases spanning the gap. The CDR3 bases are TGTGCCAGCAGTCGGGGATCGGGACGAGGTCAGCCCCAGCATTTT. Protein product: CASSRGSGRGQPQHF.

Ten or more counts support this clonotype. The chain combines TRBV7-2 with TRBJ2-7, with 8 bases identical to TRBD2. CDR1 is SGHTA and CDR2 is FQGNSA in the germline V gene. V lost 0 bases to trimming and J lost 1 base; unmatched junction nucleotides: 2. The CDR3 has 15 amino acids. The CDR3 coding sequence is TGTGCCAGCAGCTTAGCATCGGGGGGGTCCTACGAGCAGTACTTC. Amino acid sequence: CASSLASGGSYEQYF.

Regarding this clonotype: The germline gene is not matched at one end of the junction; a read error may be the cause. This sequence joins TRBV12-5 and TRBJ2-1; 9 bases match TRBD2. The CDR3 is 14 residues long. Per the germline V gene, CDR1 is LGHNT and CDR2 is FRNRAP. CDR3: CASGLTSGYNERFF. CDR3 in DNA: TGTGCTAGTGGTTTGACTAGCGGGTACAATGAGCGGTTCTTC.

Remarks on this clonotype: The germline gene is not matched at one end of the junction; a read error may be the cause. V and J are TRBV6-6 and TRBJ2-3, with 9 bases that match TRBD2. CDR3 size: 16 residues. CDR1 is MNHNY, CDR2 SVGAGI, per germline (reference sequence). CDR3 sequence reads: CASSYSGRGGADTQYF. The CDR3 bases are TGTGCCAGCAGCTACTCGGGGCGGGGGGGGGCAGATACGCAGTATTTT.

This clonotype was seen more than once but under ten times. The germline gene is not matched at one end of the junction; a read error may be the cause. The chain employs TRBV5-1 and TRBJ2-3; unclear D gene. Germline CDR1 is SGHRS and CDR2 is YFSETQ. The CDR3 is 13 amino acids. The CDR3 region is CASRLEVTDTQYF. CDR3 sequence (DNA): TGCGCCAGCAGGTTGGAAGTGACAGATACGCAGTATTTT.

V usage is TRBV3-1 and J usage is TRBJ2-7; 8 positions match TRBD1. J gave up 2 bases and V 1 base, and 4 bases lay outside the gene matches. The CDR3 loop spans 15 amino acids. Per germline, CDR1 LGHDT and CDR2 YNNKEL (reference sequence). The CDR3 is CASSQGGQDAYEQYF. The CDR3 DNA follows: TGTGCCAGCAGCCAAGGGGGACAGGATGCCTACGAGCAGTACTTC.

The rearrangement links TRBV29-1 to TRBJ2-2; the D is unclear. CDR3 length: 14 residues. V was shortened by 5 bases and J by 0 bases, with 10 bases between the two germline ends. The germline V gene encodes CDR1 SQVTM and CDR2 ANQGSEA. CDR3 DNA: TGCAGCGTTACTGGGCCCACGAACACCGGGGAGCTGTTTTTT. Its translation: CSVTGPTNTGELFF.

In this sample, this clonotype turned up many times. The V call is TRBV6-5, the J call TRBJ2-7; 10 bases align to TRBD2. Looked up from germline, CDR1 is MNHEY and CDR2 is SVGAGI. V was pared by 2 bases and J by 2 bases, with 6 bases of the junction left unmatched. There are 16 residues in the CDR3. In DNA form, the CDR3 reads TGTGCCAGCAGTTACGGTGGTAGCGGGGGGACCTACGAGCAGTACTTC. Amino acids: CASSYGGSGGTYEQYF.

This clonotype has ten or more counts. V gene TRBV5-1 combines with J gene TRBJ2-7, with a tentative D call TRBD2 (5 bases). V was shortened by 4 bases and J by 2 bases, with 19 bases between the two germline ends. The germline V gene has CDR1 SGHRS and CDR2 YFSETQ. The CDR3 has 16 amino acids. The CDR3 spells CASSPEGRARTYEQYF. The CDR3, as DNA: TGCGCCAGCAGCCCAGAGGGTAGGGCTAGGACCTACGAGCAGTACTTC.

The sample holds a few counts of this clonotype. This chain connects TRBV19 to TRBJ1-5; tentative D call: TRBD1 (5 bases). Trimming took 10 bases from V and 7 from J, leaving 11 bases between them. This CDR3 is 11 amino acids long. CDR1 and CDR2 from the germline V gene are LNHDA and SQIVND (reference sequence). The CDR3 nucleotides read TGTGCCATGGGGGAAGGGCAGCCCCAGCATTTT. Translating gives CAMGEGQPQHF.

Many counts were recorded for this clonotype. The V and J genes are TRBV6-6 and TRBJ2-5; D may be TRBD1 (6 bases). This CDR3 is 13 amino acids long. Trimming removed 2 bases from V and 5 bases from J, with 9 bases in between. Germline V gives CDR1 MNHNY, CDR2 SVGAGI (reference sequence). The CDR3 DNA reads TGTGCCAGCAGTTACATGGGGGCCGAGACCCAGTACTTC. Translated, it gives CASSYMGAETQYF.

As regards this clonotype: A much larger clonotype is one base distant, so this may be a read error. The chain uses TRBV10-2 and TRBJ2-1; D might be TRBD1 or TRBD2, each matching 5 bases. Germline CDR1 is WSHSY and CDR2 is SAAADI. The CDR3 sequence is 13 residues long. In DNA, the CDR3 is TGCGCCAGCAGGCGAGGGGCGGACAATGGGCAGTTCTTC. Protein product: CASRRGADNGQFF.

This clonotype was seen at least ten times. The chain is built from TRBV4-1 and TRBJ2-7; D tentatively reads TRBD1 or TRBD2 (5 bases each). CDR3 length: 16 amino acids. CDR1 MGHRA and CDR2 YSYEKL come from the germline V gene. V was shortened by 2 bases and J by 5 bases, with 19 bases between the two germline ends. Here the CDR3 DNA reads TGCGCCAGCAGCCAAAAGACGGGACGACCCGACCACGAGCAGTACTTC. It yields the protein CASSQKTGRPDHEQYF.

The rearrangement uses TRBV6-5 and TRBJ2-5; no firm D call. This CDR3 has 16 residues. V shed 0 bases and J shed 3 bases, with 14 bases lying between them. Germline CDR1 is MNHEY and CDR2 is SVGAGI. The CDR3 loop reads CASSYSLSSAKETQYF. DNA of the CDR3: TGTGCCAGCAGTTACTCGCTCTCTTCGGCCAAAGAGACCCAGTACTTC.

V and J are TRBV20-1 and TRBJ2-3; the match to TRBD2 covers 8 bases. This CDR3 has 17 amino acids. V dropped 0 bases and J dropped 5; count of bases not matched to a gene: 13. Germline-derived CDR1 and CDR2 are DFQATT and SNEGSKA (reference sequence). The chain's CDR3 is CSARDLGSGRAVDTQYF. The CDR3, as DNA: TGCAGTGCTAGAGATCTCGGGAGCGGGAGAGCCGTAGATACGCAGTATTTT.

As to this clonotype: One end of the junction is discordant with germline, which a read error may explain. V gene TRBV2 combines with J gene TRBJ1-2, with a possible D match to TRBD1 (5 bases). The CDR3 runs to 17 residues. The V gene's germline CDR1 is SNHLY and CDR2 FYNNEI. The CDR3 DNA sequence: TGTGCCTGCAGGTCCGTGATGATTCGGCAGGGTAACTATGGCTACACCTTC. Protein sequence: CACRSVMIRQGNYGYTF.

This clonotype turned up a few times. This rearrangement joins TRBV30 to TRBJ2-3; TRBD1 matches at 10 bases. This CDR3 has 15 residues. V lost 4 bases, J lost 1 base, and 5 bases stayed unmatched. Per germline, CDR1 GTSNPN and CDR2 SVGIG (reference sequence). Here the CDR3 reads CAWKAGTGGTDTQYF. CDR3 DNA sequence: TGTGCCTGGAAGGCGGGGACAGGGGGCACAGATACGCAGTATTTT.

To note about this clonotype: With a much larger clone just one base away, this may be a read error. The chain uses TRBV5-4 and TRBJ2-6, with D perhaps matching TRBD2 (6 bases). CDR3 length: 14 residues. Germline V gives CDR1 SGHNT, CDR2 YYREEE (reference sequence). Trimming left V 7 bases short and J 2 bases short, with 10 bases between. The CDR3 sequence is CASGWGAGANVLTF. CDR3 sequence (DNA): TGTGCCAGCGGCTGGGGGGCTGGGGCCAACGTCCTGACTTTC.

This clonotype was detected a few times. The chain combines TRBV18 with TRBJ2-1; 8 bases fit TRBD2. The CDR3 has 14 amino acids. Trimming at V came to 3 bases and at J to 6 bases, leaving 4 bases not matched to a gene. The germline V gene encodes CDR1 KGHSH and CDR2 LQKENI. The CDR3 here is CASSPNSGINEQFF. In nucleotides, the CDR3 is TGTGCCAGCTCACCCAATAGCGGGATCAATGAGCAGTTCTTC. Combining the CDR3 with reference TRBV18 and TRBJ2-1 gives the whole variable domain NAGVMQNPRHLVRRRGQEARLRCSPMKGHSHVYWYRQLPEEGLKFMVYLQKENIIDESGMPKERFSAEFPKEGPSILRIQQVVRGDSAAYFCASSPNSGINEQFFGPGTRLTVL.

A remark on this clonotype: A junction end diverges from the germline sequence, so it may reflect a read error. DNA of the CDR3: TGTGCCAGCAGTCCTAATCCGGGACAGAACTACAATGAGCAGTTATTC. This sequence encodes CASSPNPGQNYNEQLF. The V gene is TRBV7-9, the J gene TRBJ2-1, with 7 bases that match TRBD1. Germline V gives CDR1 SEHNR, CDR2 FQNEAQ (reference sequence). The CDR3 extends over 16 amino acids. Full variable domain (missing parts from reference TRBV7-9 and TRBJ2-1): DTGVSQNPRHKITKRGQNVTFRCDPISEHNRLYWYRQTLGQGPEFLTYFQNEAQLEKSRLLSDRFSAERPKGSFSTLEIQRTEQGDSAMYLCASSPNPGQNYNEQLFGPGTRLTVL.

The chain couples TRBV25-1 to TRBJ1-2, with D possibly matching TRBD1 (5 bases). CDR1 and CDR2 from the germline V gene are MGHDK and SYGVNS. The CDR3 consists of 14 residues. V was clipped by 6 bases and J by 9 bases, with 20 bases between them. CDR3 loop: CASRETGAPRRYTF. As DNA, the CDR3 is TGTGCCAGCAGAGAAACTGGGGCACCACGACGCTACACCTTC.